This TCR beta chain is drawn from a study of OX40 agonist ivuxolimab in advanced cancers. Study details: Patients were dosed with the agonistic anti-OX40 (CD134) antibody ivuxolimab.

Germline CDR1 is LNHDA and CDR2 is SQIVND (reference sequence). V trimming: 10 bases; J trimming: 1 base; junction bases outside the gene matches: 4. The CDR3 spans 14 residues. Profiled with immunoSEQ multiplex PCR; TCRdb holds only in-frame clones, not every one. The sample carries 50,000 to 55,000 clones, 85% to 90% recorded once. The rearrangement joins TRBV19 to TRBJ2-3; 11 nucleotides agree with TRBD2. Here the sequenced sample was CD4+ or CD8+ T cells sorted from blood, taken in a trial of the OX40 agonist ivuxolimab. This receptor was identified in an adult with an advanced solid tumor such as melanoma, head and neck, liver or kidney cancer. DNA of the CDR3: TGTGCCACCACTAGCGGGGGTGGCACAGATACGCAGTATTTT. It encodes CATTSGGGTDTQYF.